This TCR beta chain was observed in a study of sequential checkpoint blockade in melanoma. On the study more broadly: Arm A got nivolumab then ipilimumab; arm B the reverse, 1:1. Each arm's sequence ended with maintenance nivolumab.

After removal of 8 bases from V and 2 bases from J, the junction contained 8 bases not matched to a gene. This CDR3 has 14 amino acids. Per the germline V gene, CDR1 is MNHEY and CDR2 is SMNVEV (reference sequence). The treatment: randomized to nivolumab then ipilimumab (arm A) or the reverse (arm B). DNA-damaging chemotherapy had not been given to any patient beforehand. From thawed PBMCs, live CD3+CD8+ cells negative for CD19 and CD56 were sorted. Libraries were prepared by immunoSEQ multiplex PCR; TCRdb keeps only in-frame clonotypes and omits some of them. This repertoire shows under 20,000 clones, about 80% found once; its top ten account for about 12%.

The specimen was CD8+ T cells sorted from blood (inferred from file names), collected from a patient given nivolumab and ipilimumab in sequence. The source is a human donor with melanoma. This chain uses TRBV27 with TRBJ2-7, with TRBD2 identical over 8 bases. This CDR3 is CASRRIAGTYEQYF. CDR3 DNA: TGTGCCAGCCGCCGAATAGCGGGGACCTACGAGCAGTACTTC.